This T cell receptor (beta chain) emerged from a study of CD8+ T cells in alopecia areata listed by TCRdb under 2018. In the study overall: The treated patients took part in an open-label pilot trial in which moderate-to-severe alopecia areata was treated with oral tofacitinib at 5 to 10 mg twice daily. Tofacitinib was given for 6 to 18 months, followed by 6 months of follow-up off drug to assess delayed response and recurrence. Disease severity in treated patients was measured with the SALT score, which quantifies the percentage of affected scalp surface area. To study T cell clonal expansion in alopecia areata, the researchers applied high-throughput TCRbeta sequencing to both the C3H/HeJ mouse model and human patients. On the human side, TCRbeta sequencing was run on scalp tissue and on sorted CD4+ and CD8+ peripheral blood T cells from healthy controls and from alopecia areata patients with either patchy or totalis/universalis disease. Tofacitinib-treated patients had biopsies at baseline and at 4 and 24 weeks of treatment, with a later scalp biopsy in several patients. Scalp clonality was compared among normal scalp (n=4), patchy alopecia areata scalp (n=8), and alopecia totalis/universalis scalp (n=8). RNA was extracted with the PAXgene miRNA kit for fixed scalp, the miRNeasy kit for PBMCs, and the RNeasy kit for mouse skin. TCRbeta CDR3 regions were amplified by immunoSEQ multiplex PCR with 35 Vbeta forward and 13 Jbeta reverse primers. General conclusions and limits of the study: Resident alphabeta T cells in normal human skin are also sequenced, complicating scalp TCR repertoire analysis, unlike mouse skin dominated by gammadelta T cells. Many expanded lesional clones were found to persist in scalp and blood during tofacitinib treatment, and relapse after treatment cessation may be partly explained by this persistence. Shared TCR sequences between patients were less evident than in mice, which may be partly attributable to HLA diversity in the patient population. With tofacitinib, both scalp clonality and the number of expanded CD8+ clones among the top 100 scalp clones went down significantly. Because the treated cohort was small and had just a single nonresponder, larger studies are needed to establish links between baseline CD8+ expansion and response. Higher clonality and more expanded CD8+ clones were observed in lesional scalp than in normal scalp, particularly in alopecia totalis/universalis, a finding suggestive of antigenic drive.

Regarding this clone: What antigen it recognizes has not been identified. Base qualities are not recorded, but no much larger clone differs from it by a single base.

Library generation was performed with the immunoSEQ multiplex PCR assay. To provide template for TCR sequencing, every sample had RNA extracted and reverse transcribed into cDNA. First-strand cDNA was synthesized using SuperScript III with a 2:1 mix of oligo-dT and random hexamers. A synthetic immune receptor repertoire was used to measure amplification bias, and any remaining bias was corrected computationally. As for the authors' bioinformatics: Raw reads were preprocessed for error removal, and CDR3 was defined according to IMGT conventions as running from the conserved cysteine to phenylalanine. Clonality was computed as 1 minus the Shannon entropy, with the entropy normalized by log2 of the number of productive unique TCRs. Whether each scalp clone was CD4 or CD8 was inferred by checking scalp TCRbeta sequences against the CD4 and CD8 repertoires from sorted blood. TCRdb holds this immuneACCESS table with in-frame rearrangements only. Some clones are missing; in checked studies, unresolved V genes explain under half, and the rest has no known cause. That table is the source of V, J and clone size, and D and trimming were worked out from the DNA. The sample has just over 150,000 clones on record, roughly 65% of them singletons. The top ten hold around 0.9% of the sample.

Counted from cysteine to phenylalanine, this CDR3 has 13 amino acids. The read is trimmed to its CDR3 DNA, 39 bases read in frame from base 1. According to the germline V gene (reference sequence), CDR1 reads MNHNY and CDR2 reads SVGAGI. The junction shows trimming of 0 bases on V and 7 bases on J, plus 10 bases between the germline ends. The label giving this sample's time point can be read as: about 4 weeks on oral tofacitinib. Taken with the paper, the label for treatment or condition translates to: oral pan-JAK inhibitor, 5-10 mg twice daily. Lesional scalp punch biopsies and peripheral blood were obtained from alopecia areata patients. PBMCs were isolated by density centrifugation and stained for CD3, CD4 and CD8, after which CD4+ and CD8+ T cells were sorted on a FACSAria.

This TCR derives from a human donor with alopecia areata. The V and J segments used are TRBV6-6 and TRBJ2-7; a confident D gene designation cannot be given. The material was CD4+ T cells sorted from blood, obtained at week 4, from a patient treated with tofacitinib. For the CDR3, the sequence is CASSYSPAREQYF. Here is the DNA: TGTGCCAGCAGTTACTCACCCGCCAGGGAGCAGTACTTC.